The rows below give T cell receptor beta chains drawn from one sample of a study of cytomegalovirus exposure and HLA in healthy donors. Produced via immunoSEQ multiplex PCR; TCRdb's table is partial and in-frame only. The sample carries hundreds of thousands of clones, 75% to 90% recorded once. Source material: PBMCs. These receptors came from a woman aged 18-29 years in good health and CMV-seronegative. CDR3s include the opening cysteine and the closing phenylalanine or tryptophan. The order of the fields is CDR3 length, D gene, V gene, clone size, J gene, CDR3 protein, CDR3 DNA. The D gene is left open where the match is weak. Size is stated for part of the rows, as once, few or many counts, or as a class when the clone is expanded.

len: 13
d_gene: TRBD2
v_gene: TRBV10-3
abundance: NA
j_gene: TRBJ2-1
CDR3aa: CATAAGGYNEQFF
CDR3nt: TGTGCCACCGCCGCGGGAGGCTACAATGAGCAGTTCTTC

len: 15
d_gene: NA
v_gene: TRBV5-1
abundance: NA
j_gene: TRBJ2-3
CDR3aa: CASSPRARSTDTQYF
CDR3nt: TGCGCCAGCAGCCCTCGAGCCCGAAGCACAGATACGCAGTATTTT

len: 14
d_gene: TRBD1
v_gene: TRBV29-1
abundance: NA
j_gene: TRBJ2-1
CDR3aa: CSVALGDSFNEQFF
CDR3nt: TGCAGCGTTGCTTTGGGGGACAGCTTCAATGAGCAGTTCTTC

len: 16
d_gene: NA
v_gene: TRBV5-1
abundance: NA
j_gene: TRBJ1-3
CDR3aa: CASSPAVEGTGNTIYF
CDR3nt: TGCGCCAGCAGCCCCGCCGTTGAGGGAACTGGAAACACCATATATTTT

len: 14
d_gene: TRBD1
v_gene: TRBV28
abundance: NA
j_gene: TRBJ1-2
CDR3aa: CASSFPDRFHGYTF
CDR3nt: TGTGCCAGCAGTTTCCCGGACAGGTTCCATGGCTACACCTTC

len: 12
d_gene: NA
v_gene: TRBV6-1
abundance: NA
j_gene: TRBJ1-4
CDR3aa: CASSENRIRNFF
CDR3nt: TGTGCCAGCAGTGAGAACAGGATTCGCAATTTTTTT

len: 14
d_gene: NA
v_gene: TRBV7-6
abundance: NA
j_gene: TRBJ2-1
CDR3aa: CASSLEQVNNEQFF
CDR3nt: TGTGCCAGCAGCTTAGAACAGGTTAACAATGAGCAGTTCTTC

len: 14
d_gene: TRBD2
v_gene: TRBV28
abundance: NA
j_gene: TRBJ2-5
CDR3aa: CASSLASGIETQYF
CDR3nt: TGTGCCAGCAGTTTAGCTAGCGGGATAGAGACCCAGTACTTC

len: 14
d_gene: NA
v_gene: TRBV7-9
abundance: NA
j_gene: TRBJ2-1
CDR3aa: CASSLGTTYNEQFF
CDR3nt: TGTGCCAGCAGCCTGGGGACGACCTACAATGAGCAGTTCTTC

len: 15
d_gene: NA
v_gene: TRBV27
abundance: NA
j_gene: TRBJ2-7
CDR3aa: CASSQTGQFGSKQYF
CDR3nt: TGTGCCAGCAGTCAAACCGGACAGTTTGGTTCCAAGCAGTACTTC

len: 14
d_gene: TRBD1
v_gene: TRBV6-1
abundance: NA
j_gene: TRBJ1-1
CDR3aa: CASILGQMNTEAFF
CDR3nt: TGTGCCAGCATATTGGGACAGATGAACACTGAAGCTTTCTTT

len: 15
d_gene: NA
v_gene: TRBV6-5
abundance: NA
j_gene: TRBJ1-1
CDR3aa: CASSYSGEGGTEAFF
CDR3nt: TGTGCCAGCAGTTACTCCGGGGAGGGGGGCACTGAAGCTTTCTTT

len: 17
d_gene: NA
v_gene: TRBV7-7
abundance: NA
j_gene: TRBJ1-2
CDR3aa: CASSPVHMGYNVYGYTF
CDR3nt: TGTGCTAGCAGCCCCGTTCATATGGGATACAATGTCTATGGCTACACCTTC

len: 15
d_gene: NA
v_gene: TRBV11-2
abundance: NA
j_gene: TRBJ2-5
CDR3aa: CASSSYRGREETQYF
CDR3nt: TGTGCCAGCAGCTCCTACCGCGGACGGGAAGAGACCCAGTACTTC

len: 13
d_gene: NA
v_gene: TRBV11-1
abundance: NA
j_gene: TRBJ2-7
CDR3aa: CASSFGQTYEQYF
CDR3nt: TGTGCCAGCAGCTTTGGACAGACCTACGAGCAGTACTTC

len: 14
d_gene: NA
v_gene: TRBV27
abundance: NA
j_gene: TRBJ1-5
CDR3aa: CASSSQGLHQPQHF
CDR3nt: TGTGCCAGCAGTTCCCAGGGGTTACATCAGCCCCAGCATTTT

len: 15
d_gene: NA
v_gene: TRBV6-1
abundance: NA
j_gene: TRBJ2-6
CDR3aa: CASGDAGSGANVLTF
CDR3nt: TGTGCCAGCGGGGACGCGGGGAGTGGGGCCAACGTCCTGACTTTC

len: 16
d_gene: TRBD2
v_gene: TRBV30
abundance: NA
j_gene: TRBJ2-2
CDR3aa: CAWSLGLAGVTGELFF
CDR3nt: TGTGCCTGGAGTTTGGGACTAGCGGGAGTCACCGGGGAGCTGTTTTTT

len: 10
d_gene: NA
v_gene: TRBV20-1
abundance: NA
j_gene: TRBJ1-2
CDR3aa: CSASDSAYTF
CDR3nt: TGCAGTGCTTCGGACAGCGCCTACACCTTC

len: 13
d_gene: NA
v_gene: TRBV30
abundance: NA
j_gene: TRBJ1-5
CDR3aa: CAWGRLGNQPQHF
CDR3nt: TGTGCCTGGGGACGGTTAGGAAATCAGCCCCAGCATTTT

len: 11
d_gene: NA
v_gene: TRBV18
abundance: NA
j_gene: TRBJ2-2
CDR3aa: CASSPQRELFF
CDR3nt: TGTGCCAGCTCACCACAGCGGGAGCTGTTTTTT

len: 15
d_gene: TRBD1
v_gene: TRBV7-3
abundance: NA
j_gene: TRBJ2-3
CDR3aa: CASSYATGGADTQYF
CDR3nt: TGTGCCAGCAGCTACGCGACAGGGGGTGCAGATACGCAGTATTTT

len: 16
d_gene: NA
v_gene: TRBV29-1
abundance: NA
j_gene: TRBJ2-7
CDR3aa: CSALLPRGASPYEQYF
CDR3nt: TGCAGCGCTTTACTACCAAGGGGCGCTTCCCCCTACGAGCAGTACTTC

len: 15
d_gene: NA
v_gene: TRBV27
abundance: NA
j_gene: TRBJ2-3
CDR3aa: CASSFEAGGTDTQYF
CDR3nt: TGTGCCAGCAGTTTTGAGGCAGGGGGCACAGATACGCAGTATTTT

len: 13
d_gene: NA
v_gene: TRBV18
abundance: few
j_gene: TRBJ2-3
CDR3aa: CASSPTRTDTQYF
CDR3nt: TGTGCCAGCTCACCAACCCGGACAGATACGCAGTATTTT

len: 15
d_gene: NA
v_gene: TRBV4-1
abundance: NA
j_gene: TRBJ2-7
CDR3aa: CASSQAGTAIYEQYF
CDR3nt: TGCGCCAGCAGCCAAGCCGGGACGGCAATCTACGAGCAGTACTTC

len: 14
d_gene: NA
v_gene: TRBV15
abundance: NA
j_gene: TRBJ2-1
CDR3aa: CATSRSTLGGEQFF
CDR3nt: TGTGCCACCAGCAGATCTACCCTAGGGGGTGAGCAGTTCTTC

len: 15
d_gene: TRBD2
v_gene: TRBV15
abundance: NA
j_gene: TRBJ2-7
CDR3aa: CATSRDLAGGNEQYF
CDR3nt: TGTGCCACCAGCAGAGACCTAGCGGGGGGAAACGAGCAGTACTTC

len: 16
d_gene: NA
v_gene: TRBV13
abundance: NA
j_gene: TRBJ1-4
CDR3aa: CASSLTPGTPNEKLFF
CDR3nt: TGTGCCAGCAGCTTAACACCCGGGACTCCAAATGAAAAACTGTTTTTT

len: 13
d_gene: TRBD2
v_gene: TRBV7-7
abundance: NA
j_gene: TRBJ2-1
CDR3aa: CASSPGRGTEQFF
CDR3nt: TGTGCCAGCAGCCCCGGGAGGGGGACTGAGCAGTTCTTC

len: 13
d_gene: TRBD1
v_gene: TRBV29-1
abundance: NA
j_gene: TRBJ2-1
CDR3aa: CSVEGQGSNEQFF
CDR3nt: TGCAGCGTTGAAGGACAGGGTTCCAATGAGCAGTTCTTC

len: 13
d_gene: TRBD1
v_gene: TRBV6-5
abundance: once
j_gene: TRBJ1-1
CDR3aa: CASTRGGGTEAFF
CDR3nt: TGTGCCTCCACGAGAGGGGGCGGCACTGAAGCTTTCTTT

len: 15
d_gene: TRBD2
v_gene: TRBV9
abundance: NA
j_gene: TRBJ2-3
CDR3aa: CASSVRAGGADTQYF
CDR3nt: TGTGCCAGCAGCGTTAGAGCGGGGGGTGCAGATACGCAGTATTTT

len: 17
d_gene: NA
v_gene: TRBV4-1
abundance: NA
j_gene: TRBJ2-1
CDR3aa: CASSQALQGGVTGEQFF
CDR3nt: TGCGCCAGCAGCCAAGCCCTTCAGGGAGGTGTAACTGGTGAGCAGTTCTTC

len: 12
d_gene: NA
v_gene: TRBV6-1
abundance: NA
j_gene: TRBJ2-1
CDR3aa: CASRDNYNEQFF
CDR3nt: TGTGCCTCCCGGGACAACTACAATGAGCAGTTCTTC

len: 16
d_gene: TRBD2
v_gene: TRBV27
abundance: NA
j_gene: TRBJ2-7
CDR3aa: CASSLSAGGSSYEQYF
CDR3nt: TGTGCCAGCAGTTTATCCGCGGGGGGTAGCTCCTACGAGCAGTACTTC

len: 15
d_gene: NA
v_gene: TRBV6-1
abundance: NA
j_gene: TRBJ1-3
CDR3aa: CASSESGGSGNTIYF
CDR3nt: TGTGCCAGCAGTGAATCGGGCGGCTCTGGAAACACCATATATTTT

len: 14
d_gene: NA
v_gene: TRBV6-5
abundance: NA
j_gene: TRBJ1-1
CDR3aa: CASSYSRANTEAFF
CDR3nt: TGTGCCAGCAGTTACTCGAGGGCGAACACTGAAGCTTTCTTT